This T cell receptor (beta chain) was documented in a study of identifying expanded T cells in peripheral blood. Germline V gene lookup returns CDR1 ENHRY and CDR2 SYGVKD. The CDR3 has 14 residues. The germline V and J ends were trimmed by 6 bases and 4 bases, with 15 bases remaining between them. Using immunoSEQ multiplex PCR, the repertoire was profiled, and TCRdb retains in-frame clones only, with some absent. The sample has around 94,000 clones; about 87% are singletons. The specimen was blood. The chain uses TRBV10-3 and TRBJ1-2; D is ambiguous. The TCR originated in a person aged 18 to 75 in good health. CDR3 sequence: CAIRDEVLGYGYTF. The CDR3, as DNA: TGTGCCATCAGAGACGAGGTCCTTGGCTATGGCTACACCTTC.